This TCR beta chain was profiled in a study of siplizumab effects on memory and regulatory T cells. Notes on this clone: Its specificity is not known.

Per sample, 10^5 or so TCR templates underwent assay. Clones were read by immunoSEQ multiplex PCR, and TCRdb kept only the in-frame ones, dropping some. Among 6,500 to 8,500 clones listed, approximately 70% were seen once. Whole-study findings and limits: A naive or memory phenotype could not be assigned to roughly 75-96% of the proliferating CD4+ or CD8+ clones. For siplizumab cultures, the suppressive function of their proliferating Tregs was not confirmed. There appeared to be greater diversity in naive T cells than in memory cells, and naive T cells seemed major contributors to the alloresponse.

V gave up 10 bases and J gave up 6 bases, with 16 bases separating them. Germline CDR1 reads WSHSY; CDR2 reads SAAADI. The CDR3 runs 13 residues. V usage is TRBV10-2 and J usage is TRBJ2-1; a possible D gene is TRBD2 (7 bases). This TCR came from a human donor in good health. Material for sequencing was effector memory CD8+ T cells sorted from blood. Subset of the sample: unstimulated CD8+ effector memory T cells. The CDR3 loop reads CAINRGGSNEQFF. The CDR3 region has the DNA TGCGCCATCAATAGGGGGGGGAGCAATGAGCAGTTCTTC.